A selection of T cell receptor beta chains follows, all from one sample in a study of control samples from healthy donors and cancer patients. Produced via immunoSEQ multiplex PCR; TCRdb's table is partial and in-frame only. The sample lists over 80,000 clones, around four fifths occurring once. Specimen: blood. These receptors were collected from a man aged 25-45 years in good health. The CDR3 runs from the conserved cysteine through the conserved F or W. A D gene is named only where the DNA matches it firmly. Clone size appears in some rows only: once, few, many, or a class for an expanded clone.

v_gene	d_gene	j_gene	abundance	CDR3nt	CDR3aa
TRBV5-4	TRBD1	TRBJ2-5	-	TGTGCCAGCAGCTTGGGGCTAGGGGGCGAGACCCAGTACTTC	CASSLGLGGETQYF
TRBV27	-	TRBJ2-1	-	TGTGCCAGCAGTTTATCGGGGCTGATCTCCTACAATGAGCAGTTCTTC	CASSLSGLISYNEQFF
TRBV19	TRBD1	TRBJ1-5	few	TGTGCCAGTCGGTGGGACAGGGATGGTCAGCCCCAGCATTTT	CASRWDRDGQPQHF
TRBV12-1	-	TRBJ2-7	-	TGTGCCAGCAGCCTCCCGGTGGTTCGGGGGGCTGTGCAGGAGCAGTACTTC	CASSLPVVRGAVQEQYF
TRBV7-9	-	TRBJ1-4	-	TGTGCCAGCAGCTTAGCGGCCGCAACTAATGAAAAACTGTTTTTT	CASSLAAATNEKLFF
TRBV30	-	TRBJ2-7	-	TGTGCCTGGAGTCCAGGGCGACTTTCAAAGGACGAGCAGTACTTC	CAWSPGRLSKDEQYF
TRBV11-1	TRBD2	TRBJ2-5	-	TGTGCCAGCAGCGGGGGGCCTAGCGGGGGGAGAGAGACCCAGTACTTC	CASSGGPSGGRETQYF
TRBV7-2	-	TRBJ2-5	once	TGTGCCAGCAGCCGGACGGGGGCGGGTGAGACCCAGTACTTC	CASSRTGAGETQYF
TRBV19	TRBD1	TRBJ2-7	few	TGTGCCAGTAGTATCGGACAGGGGGCCTACGAGCAGTACTTC	CASSIGQGAYEQYF
TRBV7-2	-	TRBJ1-3	-	TGTGCCAGCAGCTTAGGTGACGTCGGAAACACCATATATTTT	CASSLGDVGNTIYF
TRBV7-8	TRBD2	TRBJ2-2	-	TGTGCCAGCAGCTTATCCGGGACTAGCGGGGGGTACACCGGGGAGCTGTTTTTT	CASSLSGTSGGYTGELFF
TRBV15	TRBD2	TRBJ2-1	-	TGTGCCACCAGCAGGGGACTAGCGGGGGGGCCTGGGGAGCAGTTCTTC	CATSRGLAGGPGEQFF
TRBV6-1	-	TRBJ1-2	-	TGTGCCAGCAGTGAATTAGAAGGCTACACCTTC	CASSELEGYTF
TRBV7-8	TRBD1	TRBJ2-7	-	TGTGCCAGCAGCTTTGGGGACAGGACTACCTACGAGCAGTACTTC	CASSFGDRTTYEQYF
TRBV4-1	-	TRBJ1-1	-	TGCGCCAGCAGCCCACAGCTGAACACTGAAGCTTTCTTT	CASSPQLNTEAFF
TRBV27	TRBD1	TRBJ1-6	-	TGTGCCAGCAGTTCTACAGGGGCGGGCTATAATTCACCCCTCCACTTT	CASSSTGAGYNSPLHF
TRBV6-5	-	TRBJ2-7	few	TGTGCCAGCAGTTACTCGAGTAGAACCTACGAGCAGTACTTC	CASSYSSRTYEQYF
TRBV6-5	-	TRBJ2-7	-	TGTGCCAGCAGAGAGCAGGTGGAGGCCTCCTACGAGCAGTACTTC	CASREQVEASYEQYF
TRBV28	-	TRBJ1-5	once	TGTGCCAGCAGTTTAGGATCCCAAATCAGCCCCCAGCATTTT	CASSLGSQISPQHF
TRBV12-3/TRBV12-4	-	TRBJ2-1	once	TGTGCCAGCAGTCCGGCCAATGAGCAGTTCTTC	CASSPANEQFF
TRBV6-5	-	TRBJ1-1	-	TGTGCCAGCAGTTATGAGGGCAAGGGCACTGAAGCTTTCTTT	CASSYEGKGTEAFF
TRBV5-6	-	TRBJ2-3	once	TGTGCCAGCAGCTTGAGGTTCCTGAGCACAGATACGCAGTATTTT	CASSLRFLSTDTQYF
TRBV29-1	-	TRBJ2-2	-	TGCAGCGTCGAAAGGACGGACCAGGGCTCACCCGGGGAGCTGTTTTTT	CSVERTDQGSPGELFF
TRBV18	TRBD1	TRBJ2-1	-	TGTGCCAGCTCAACGGGGACAGGGCCTTACAATGAGCAGTTCTTC	CASSTGTGPYNEQFF
TRBV4-1	-	TRBJ2-3	-	TGCGCCAGCAGCCAAGATAGGGTTGCAGATACGCAGTATTTT	CASSQDRVADTQYF
TRBV5-1	TRBD2	TRBJ2-3	-	TGCGCCAGCAGCTTGAGGCTAGCGGGGGGCCCCGATACGCAGTATTTT	CASSLRLAGGPDTQYF
TRBV13	TRBD2	TRBJ2-3	-	TGTGCCAGCAGCTTAACGGTGGGACTAGCGGGGGGAGATACGCAGTATTTT	CASSLTVGLAGGDTQYF
TRBV6-5	-	TRBJ1-5	-	TGTGCCAGCAGTTACTCGTGGGTCGGGGGCAATCAGCCCCAGCATTTT	CASSYSWVGGNQPQHF
TRBV6-4	TRBD1	TRBJ2-7	once	TGTGCCAGCAGTGACTGGGACAGAATAACCTACGAGCAGTACTTC	CASSDWDRITYEQYF
TRBV6-5	TRBD1	TRBJ1-5	-	TGTGCCACCTCAGAGCCAGGGGGGGGACAGCCCCAGCATTTT	CATSEPGGGQPQHF
TRBV27	TRBD1	TRBJ1-6	-	TGTGCCAGCAACCGACAGGGGCATAATTCACCCCTCCACTTT	CASNRQGHNSPLHF
TRBV7-8	-	TRBJ1-2	-	TGTGCCAGCAGCTCCTCCACAGGGTTTGGTAACTATGGCTACACCTTC	CASSSSTGFGNYGYTF
TRBV10-3	-	TRBJ2-3	-	TGTGCCATCAGTGACCGGTTATTAGGGAAGGGGTTGGATACGCAGTATTTT	CAISDRLLGKGLDTQYF